These 24 T cell receptor beta chains came from one sample sequenced in a study of CXCR3-negative and CXCR3-positive naive CD8 T cells. The study's findings and limits: Naive cells that were CXCR3-positive had more hydrophobic TRB CDR3s (compared with CXCR3-negative naive cells).

With UMI labels, 5' RACE was used to prepare the TRB cDNA libraries. TCRdb reanalyzed the 5' RACE reads and collapses them to one entry per CDR3 protein, without DNA. The listing contains under 75,000 distinct CDR3 sequences. No cognate antigen is known for these TCRs. The sample taken for sequencing was naive CXCR3+ CD8+ T cells from blood. Subset given: CD45RO-CCR7+CD27+CD95- naive CD8+ T cells expressing CXCR3 (TNR3+). These TCRs come from a human donor in good health. Some clones in this sample may be carry-over from other donors' samples.

The chain is built from TRBV11-3 and TRBJ2-7; the D call of TRBD1 rests on TCRdb alone, since no DNA is present to check it. Germline CDR1 and CDR2: SGHNT and YENEEA. The length of the CDR3 is 12 residues. The chain's CDR3 is CASRRDSYEQYF.

This chain joins TRBV20-1 and TRBJ1-2; TCRdb picks TRBD1, but there is no DNA to check that call. This CDR3 comprises 15 residues. Germline V gene data show CDR1 as DFQATT and CDR2 as SNEGSKA (reference sequence). The CDR3 reads CSARDRPGYYYGYTF.

CDR3 loop: CASSYSATRGNNEQFF. This chain joins TRBV6-5 and TRBJ2-1; TCRdb picks TRBD2, but there is no DNA to check that call. The CDR3 runs 16 residues. Germline values: CDR1 MNHEY, CDR2 SVGAGI.

The genes are TRBV29-1 and TRBJ2-6; TCRdb selects TRBD1, and the lack of DNA leaves this call unchecked. The V gene's germline CDR1 is SQVTM and CDR2 ANQGSEA. CDR3 length: 14 residues. This chain's CDR3 is CSVEDVPGLRVLTF.

The V call is TRBV2, the J call TRBJ2-3; the TRBD1 assignment by TCRdb is unverifiable without DNA. Looked up from germline, CDR1 is SNHLY and CDR2 is FYNNEI. The CDR3 runs 16 residues. The CDR3 region is CASSRSRTGNTDTQYF.

The J gene is TRBJ2-7, the V gene TRBV2; TCRdb lists TRBD1, though no DNA is available to test this call. CDR1 is SNHLY, CDR2 FYNNEI, per germline. CDR3 size: 15 residues. The CDR3 here is CASSDPPPGTYEQYF.

This chain uses TRBV4-2 with TRBJ2-1. Germline V gives CDR1 LGHNA, CDR2 YNFKEQ. The CDR3 is made up of 20 amino acids. CDR3 loop: CASSQDSLISNHVSYNEQFF.

The chain combines TRBV6-2 or TRBV6-3 with TRBJ2-7; no DNA is available, so the TRBD1 call from TCRdb remains unchecked. Germline loops: CDR1 MNHEY, CDR2 SVGEGT. The CDR3 consists of 18 residues. CDR3 region: CASSYPRRFGTGLEEQYF.

This sequence joins TRBV27 and TRBJ2-1; checking the TCRdb D call of TRBD2 is not possible without DNA. CDR3 length: 15 amino acids. Germline V gene data show CDR1 as MNHEY and CDR2 as SMNVEV (reference sequence). The CDR3 here is CASSPSTGLYNEQFF.

V and J are TRBV29-1 and TRBJ2-7; TCRdb names TRBD1, which stays unverified in the absence of DNA. The germline V gene encodes CDR1 SQVTM and CDR2 ANQGSEA. The CDR3 has 13 amino acids. The CDR3 loop reads CSVSTGDNYEQYF.

The V call is TRBV5-6, the J call TRBJ2-1; lacking DNA, the TRBD1 call made by TCRdb goes unchecked. This CDR3 spans 16 amino acids. Germline loops: CDR1 SGHDT, CDR2 YYEEEE. The CDR3 sequence is CASSLGAGGQYNEQFF.

The chain employs TRBV7-3 and TRBJ2-5; TCRdb picks TRBD1, but there is no DNA to check that call. CDR1 and CDR2 (germline): SGHTA, FQGTGA. The CDR3 is made up of 16 amino acids. The chain's CDR3 is CASSFWTGGGRETQYF.

The chain employs TRBV19 and TRBJ2-1; TCRdb lists TRBD2, though no DNA is available to test this call. This CDR3 comprises 17 residues. From germline, CDR1 is LNHDA and CDR2 SQIVND (reference sequence). This CDR3 is CTSSTYYLAGGYNEQFF.

V is TRBV5-1 and J is TRBJ2-1; no DNA is available, so the TRBD1 call from TCRdb remains unchecked. Germline V lookup: CDR1 SGHRS, CDR2 YFSETQ. The CDR3 totals 16 residues. CDR3: CASSYGGREIYNEQFF.

V and J are TRBV7-2 and TRBJ2-7. The germline V gene encodes CDR1 SGHTA and CDR2 FQGNSA. The CDR3 loop spans 13 amino acids. This chain's CDR3 is CASSPSASHEQYF.

This sequence joins TRBV6-2 or TRBV6-3 and TRBJ2-1; TCRdb calls TRBD1, which cannot be checked without DNA. The V gene's germline CDR1 is MNHEY and CDR2 SVGEGT. The CDR3 contains 16 residues. CDR3 sequence reads: CASRTPDRSSGNEQFF.

The rearrangement uses TRBV5-1 and TRBJ2-1; TCRdb returns TRBD2, unconfirmable since there is no DNA. Germline values: CDR1 SGHRS, CDR2 YFSETQ. The CDR3 has 15 amino acids. The CDR3 loop reads CASGLTSGSFHEQFF.

The chain couples TRBV7-3 to TRBJ2-1; TCRdb gives TRBD1 as the D gene, but with no DNA this cannot be confirmed. Per the germline V gene, CDR1 is SGHTA and CDR2 is FQGTGA. This CDR3 comprises 14 residues. The CDR3 sequence: CASSFFRGGYEQFF.

This chain joins TRBV11-3 and TRBJ2-1. This CDR3 comprises 14 residues. CDR1 and CDR2 from the germline V gene are SGHNT and YENEEA. The CDR3 reads CASSRQSSYNEQFF.

J is TRBJ1-1 and V is TRBV7-9. This CDR3 is 15 amino acids long. The germline V gene encodes CDR1 SEHNR and CDR2 FQNEAQ (reference sequence). The CDR3: CASSLGGPWNTEAFF.

CDR3 sequence reads: CASSPPGQGFSGYEQYF. V gene TRBV7-9 combines with J gene TRBJ2-7; TCRdb's D gene call, TRBD1, goes unchecked for lack of DNA. The germline gives CDR1 SEHNR, CDR2 FQNEAQ (reference sequence). This CDR3 spans 17 amino acids.

The rearrangement uses TRBV20-1 and TRBJ2-7; TCRdb reports TRBD1, a call that lacks DNA to check it against. The germline V gene encodes CDR1 DFQATT and CDR2 SNEGSKA (reference sequence). The CDR3 has 15 residues. CDR3 amino acids: CSARDWDRSSYEQYF.

The chain couples TRBV4-2 to TRBJ1-1; the D gene TCRdb calls, TRBD1, cannot be checked with no DNA. Germline CDR1 is LGHNA and CDR2 is YNFKEQ. The length of the CDR3 is 14 residues. The CDR3 region is CASSPMDRATEAFF.

The chain recombines TRBV12-3 or TRBV12-4 with TRBJ2-3; TCRdb names TRBD2, which stays unverified in the absence of DNA. This CDR3 region has 15 residues. The CDR3 sequence is CASSGSDLGTDTQYF.